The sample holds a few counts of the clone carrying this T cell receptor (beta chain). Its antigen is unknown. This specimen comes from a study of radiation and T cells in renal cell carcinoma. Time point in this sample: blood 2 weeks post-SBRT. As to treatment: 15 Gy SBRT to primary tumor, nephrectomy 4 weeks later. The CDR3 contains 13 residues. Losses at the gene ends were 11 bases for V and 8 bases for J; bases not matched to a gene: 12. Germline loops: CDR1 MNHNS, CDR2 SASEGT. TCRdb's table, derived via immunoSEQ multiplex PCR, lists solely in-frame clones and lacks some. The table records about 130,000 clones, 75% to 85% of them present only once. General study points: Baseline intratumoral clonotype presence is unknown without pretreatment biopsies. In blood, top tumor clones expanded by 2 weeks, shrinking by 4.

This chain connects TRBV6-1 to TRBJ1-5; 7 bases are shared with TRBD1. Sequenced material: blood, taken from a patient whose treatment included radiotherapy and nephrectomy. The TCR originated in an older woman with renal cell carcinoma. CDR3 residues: CASLVHRGEPQHF. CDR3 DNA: TGTGCCTCCCTTGTACACAGGGGTGAGCCCCAGCATTTT.